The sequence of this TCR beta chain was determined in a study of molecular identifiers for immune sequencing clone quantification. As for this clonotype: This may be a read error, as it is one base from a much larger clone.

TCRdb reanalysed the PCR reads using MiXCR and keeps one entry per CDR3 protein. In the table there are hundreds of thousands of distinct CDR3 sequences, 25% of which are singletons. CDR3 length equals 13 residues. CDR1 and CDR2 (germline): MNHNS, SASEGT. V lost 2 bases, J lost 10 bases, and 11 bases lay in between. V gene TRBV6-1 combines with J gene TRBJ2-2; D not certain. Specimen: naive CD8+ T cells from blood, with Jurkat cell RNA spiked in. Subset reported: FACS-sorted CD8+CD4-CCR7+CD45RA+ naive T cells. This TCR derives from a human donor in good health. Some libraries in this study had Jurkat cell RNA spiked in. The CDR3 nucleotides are TGTGCCAGCAGTGAATATCTTCCCGAGGAGCTGTTTTTT. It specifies CASSEYLPEELFF.